The present entry profiles one TCR beta chain with its context. As yet, its antigen is unknown. One entry per CDR3 protein results from TCRdb running MiXCR on the 5' RACE reads. In the table there are more than 400,000 distinct CDR3 sequences, around 15% of which are singletons. The entry originates in a study of identical twins. The study, taken as a whole, reports: Memory repertoires lacked the insertion deficit that abundant cord blood beta clonotypes showed. Invariant MAIT and iNKT cells are populations that could partly confound zero-insertion analyses.

CDR1 and CDR2 (germline): DFQATT, SNEGSKA (reference sequence). There are 13 residues in the CDR3. V gave up 5 bases and J gave up 4 bases, with 12 bases separating them. The sample also formed part of further work on yellow fever vaccine responses in identical twins.

The receptor comes from a woman aged 18-29 years in good health. The chain combines TRBV20-1 with TRBJ2-1; weak D call: TRBD1 (6 bases). Sequencing was performed on CD4+ T cells sorted from blood. For the CDR3, the DNA is TGCAGTGCTGATGGACAGACTTACAATGAGCAGTTCTTC. Its translation: CSADGQTYNEQFF.